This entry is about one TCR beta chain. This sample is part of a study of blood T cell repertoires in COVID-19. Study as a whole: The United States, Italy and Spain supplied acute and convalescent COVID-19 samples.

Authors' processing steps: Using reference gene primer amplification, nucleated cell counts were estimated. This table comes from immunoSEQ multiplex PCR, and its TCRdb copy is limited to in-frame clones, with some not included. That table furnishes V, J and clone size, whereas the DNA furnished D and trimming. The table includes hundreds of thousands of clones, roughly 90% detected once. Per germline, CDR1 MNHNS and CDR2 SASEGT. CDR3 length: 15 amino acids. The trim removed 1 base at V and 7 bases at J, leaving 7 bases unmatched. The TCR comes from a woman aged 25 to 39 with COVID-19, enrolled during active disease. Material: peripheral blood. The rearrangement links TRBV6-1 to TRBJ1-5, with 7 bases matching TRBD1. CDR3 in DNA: TGTGCCAGCAGTGAAGTAGGGGGCGTTTTACAGCCCCAGCATTTT. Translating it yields CASSEVGGVLQPQHF.